This T cell receptor beta chain was observed in a study of CXCR3-negative and CXCR3-positive naive CD8 T cells. Study-level results: Both naive subsets showed comparably high diversity, and memory CD8+ cells showed much lower diversity. Within a donor, both naive subsets shared TRBV-TRBJ usage, unlike memory cells. A higher hydrophobicity marked the TRB CDR3s of CXCR3-positive naive cells versus CXCR3-negative naive cells.

The germline gives CDR1 SGHRS, CDR2 YFSETQ. The CDR3 covers 15 residues. Details on this clonotype: Its target is unknown.

In preparing the TRB cDNA libraries, 5' RACE with UMI labels was used. TCRdb re-called the 5' RACE reads; one entry per CDR3 protein, DNA not given. This table lists 7,000 to 8,500 distinct CDR3 sequences. Each CD8+ T cell subset was sorted in triplicate, hundreds of thousands of cells each. CD45RO-CCR7+CD27+CD95- defined naive CD8+ T cells. The sequence was collected from a human donor in good health. Some clones in this sample may be carry-over from other donors' samples. The specimen sequenced was naive CXCR3+ CD8+ T cells from blood. Subset indicated: CD45RO-CCR7+CD27+CD95- naive CD8+ T cells expressing CXCR3 (TNR3+). The chain joins TRBV5-1 to TRBJ2-7. Here the CDR3 reads CASSGIVGRTYEQYF.